One and the same sample provided the 26 T cell receptor beta chains below, sequenced in a study of blood T cell repertoires in COVID-19. Sequenced by immunoSEQ multiplex PCR; TCRdb stores in-frame clones only, minus some. The data show roughly 300,000 clones, more than 75% seen once. Input material: peripheral blood. All receptors derive from a woman in her thirties or forties who had recovered from COVID-19.

The chain carries TRBV12-3 or TRBV12-4 and TRBJ2-5, with TRBD1 as a possible D gene (5 bases). V was cut by 1 base and J by 7 bases, with 10 bases left in between. CDR3 length: 13 amino acids. The CDR3 DNA reads TGTGCCAGCAGTTTAGGGGCAGGGATGACCCAGTACTTC. Translating gives CASSLGAGMTQYF.

The V and J genes are TRBV7-6 and TRBJ1-2, with D perhaps TRBD1 (6 bases). V was shortened by 0 bases and J by 7 bases, with 12 bases between the two germline ends. This CDR3 is built from 14 residues. Germline CDR1 and CDR2: SGHVS and FNYEAQ. CDR3 nucleotides: TGTGCCAGCAGCTTAGCAGGAAGGGGGTCTGGCTACACCTTC. Translation: CASSLAGRGSGYTF.

This rearrangement joins TRBV15 to TRBJ1-2; 7 bases are shared with TRBD1. There are 15 residues in the CDR3. With 0 bases clipped from V and 8 bases from J, the junction kept 9 bases outside the gene matches. Germline values: CDR1 LNHNV, CDR2 YYDKDF (reference sequence). The CDR3 DNA reads TGTGCCACCAGCAGAGATCCACGGACAGGCGACGGCTACACCTTC. It specifies CATSRDPRTGDGYTF.

This chain connects TRBV19 to TRBJ1-3; D might be TRBD1 (6 bases). CDR3 length: 14 residues. The germline V gene has CDR1 LNHDA and CDR2 SQIVND (reference sequence). With 7 bases removed from V and 0 bases from J, the gap between germline ends came to 10 bases. The CDR3 region is CASNTGFSGNTIYF. In DNA, the CDR3 is TGTGCCAGTAACACAGGGTTCTCTGGAAACACCATATATTTT.

The chain links TRBV24-1 to TRBJ2-3, with 7 nucleotides matching TRBD1. CDR3 length: 15 residues. J gave up 5 bases and V 4 bases, and 8 bases lay outside the gene matches. The germline gives CDR1 KGHDR, CDR2 SFDVKD. The CDR3 nucleotides read TGTGCCACCAGTGACCCAACAGGGGCTGGAGATACGCAGTATTTT. Protein sequence: CATSDPTGAGDTQYF.

The J gene is TRBJ1-6, the V gene TRBV27; 10 positions match TRBD1. V lost 6 bases, J lost 10 bases, and 6 bases stayed unmatched. CDR1 MNHEY and CDR2 SMNVEV come from the germline V gene (reference sequence). The CDR3 is made up of 14 amino acids. CDR3 region: CASRWTGGMSPLHF. The CDR3 DNA sequence: TGTGCCAGCAGGTGGACAGGGGGTATGTCACCCCTCCACTTT.

The CDR3 DNA sequence: TGTGCCAGCAGCCGATACTCCTCCTATAACACTGAAGCTTTCTTT. As protein: CASSRYSSYNTEAFF. V gene TRBV14 combines with J gene TRBJ1-1; D gene uncertain. The CDR3 contains 15 residues. Trimming removed 4 bases from V and 2 bases from J, with 14 bases in between. The V gene's germline CDR1 is SGHDN and CDR2 FVKESK.

V usage is TRBV7-8 and J usage is TRBJ2-7; 9 nucleotides match TRBD2. Germline CDR1 and CDR2: SGHVS and FQNEAQ. The CDR3 contains 13 residues. V dropped 5 bases and J dropped 6; count of bases not matched to a gene: 5. CDR3 region: CASSTGTSSEQYF. DNA of the CDR3: TGTGCCAGCAGCACCGGGACTAGCAGCGAGCAGTACTTC.

CDR3 region: CSVHRQLNTEAFF. The CDR3 region has the DNA TGCAGCGTTCACAGACAGCTCAACACTGAAGCTTTCTTT. The chain couples TRBV29-1 to TRBJ1-1; possibly TRBD1 for D (5 bases). V lost 5 bases, J lost 2 bases, and 12 bases lay in between. CDR3 length: 13 amino acids. The germline gives CDR1 SQVTM, CDR2 ANQGSEA.

The chain recombines TRBV2 with TRBJ1-1; unclear D gene. Trimming pared 4 bases from V and 11 bases from J, leaving 14 bases between. Germline lookup yields CDR1 SNHLY and CDR2 FYNNEI. The CDR3 is made up of 12 amino acids. Here the CDR3 reads CASSAAPSGAFF. CDR3 DNA: TGTGCCAGCAGTGCCGCCCCAAGCGGCGCTTTCTTT.

The chain has TRBV5-4 and TRBJ1-2; a possible D gene is TRBD1 (6 bases). Trimming cost V 4 bases and J 9 bases, with 16 bases left between them. Germline CDR1 reads SGHNT; CDR2 reads YYREEE (reference sequence). This CDR3 spans 13 amino acids. CDR3 residues: CASSGGRGWSYTF. In DNA, the CDR3 is TGTGCCAGCAGCGGGGGCAGGGGATGGAGCTACACCTTC.

The chain is built from TRBV9 and TRBJ2-7, with D possibly matching TRBD2 (5 bases). CDR3 length: 15 residues. The germline CDR1 and CDR2 sequences are SGDLS and YYNGEE. V was shortened by 0 bases and J by 7 bases, with 17 bases between the two germline ends. The DNA for the CDR3 is TGTGCCAGCAGCGTAGGGGCAGGACTGCCGGGGGAGCAGTACTTC. Its protein product is CASSVGAGLPGEQYF.

This clone was seen a few times. V gene TRBV7-9 combines with J gene TRBJ2-6; D is undetermined. Trimming shortened V by 6 bases and J by 0 bases, and 6 bases separated the two germline ends. Germline CDR1 reads SEHNR; CDR2 reads FQNEAQ (reference sequence). This CDR3 comprises 14 residues. CDR3 DNA: TGTGCCAGCAGGGGCCGCTCTGGGGCCAACGTCCTGACTTTC. Amino acids: CASRGRSGANVLTF.

This clone was seen a handful of times. The chain has TRBV5-4 and TRBJ1-3, with TRBD1 identical over 7 bases. Per the germline V gene, CDR1 is SGHNT and CDR2 is YYREEE (reference sequence). Unmatched junction bases numbered 8, after V lost 4 bases and J lost 4 bases. The CDR3 length is 15 residues. The CDR3 coding sequence is TGTGCCAGCAGCGGTGACAGGGAAAGGGGAAACACCATATATTTT. Residues: CASSGDRERGNTIYF.

The rearrangement links TRBV2 to TRBJ2-3; D is possibly TRBD2 (5 bases). Germline-derived CDR1 and CDR2 are SNHLY and FYNNEI. There are 15 residues in the CDR3. Trimming shortened V by 8 bases and J by 3 bases, and 18 bases separated the two germline ends. The CDR3 protein is CASSGSVGVTDTQYF. The CDR3 region has the DNA TGTGCCAGCTCGGGTTCGGTCGGGGTTACAGATACGCAGTATTTT.

This clone turned up a few times. The chain recombines TRBV5-1 with TRBJ1-2; 9 bases fit TRBD1. V lost 4 bases, J lost 8 bases, and 9 bases stayed unmatched. In germline, CDR1 is SGHRS, CDR2 YFSETQ. This CDR3 is built from 14 residues. The CDR3 DNA sequence: TGCGCCAGCAGCCCCGACAGGGGGACATGGGGCTACACCTTC. Translated: CASSPDRGTWGYTF.

The chain links TRBV5-4 to TRBJ1-6; 7 bases map to TRBD1. The CDR3 covers 15 residues. With 0 bases clipped from V and 3 bases from J, the junction kept 0 bases outside the gene matches. CDR1 is SGHNT, CDR2 YYREEE, per germline (reference sequence). Written as DNA, the CDR3 is TGTGCCAGCAGCTTGGACAGGGGCTATAATTCACCCCTCCACTTT. Residues: CASSLDRGYNSPLHF.

The chain uses TRBV11-3 and TRBJ2-2; D ambiguous. The germline V gene has CDR1 SGHNT and CDR2 YENEEA. The CDR3 has 18 residues. Deletions cut 1 base from V and 2 bases from J, with 17 bases between. DNA of the CDR3: TGTGCCAGCAGCTTAGGTGCGATGTACTCCCCTAACACCGGGGAGCTGTTTTTT. It codes for CASSLGAMYSPNTGELFF. Filled out from reference TRBV11-3 and TRBJ2-2, the complete variable domain reads EAGVVQSPRYKIIEKKQPVAFWCNPISGHNTLYWYLQNLGQGPELLIRYENEEAVDDSQLPKDRFSAERLKGVDSTLKIQPAELGDSAVYLCASSLGAMYSPNTGELFFGEGSRLTVL.

The rearrangement links TRBV20-1 to TRBJ2-7, with unresolved D. Trimming stripped 1 base from V and 5 bases from J, with 6 bases between. Germline V gene lookup returns CDR1 DFQATT and CDR2 SNEGSKA (reference sequence). CDR3 size: 11 residues. CDR3 residues: CSARGSDEQYF. The CDR3 DNA follows: TGCAGTGCTAGAGGGAGCGACGAGCAGTACTTC.

The rearrangement uses TRBV6-1 and TRBJ1-2, with a possible D match to TRBD1 (5 bases). Germline V gene data show CDR1 as MNHNS and CDR2 as SASEGT. Between the trimmed V and J ends, which lost 2 bases and 3 bases, there was a span of 13 bases. The CDR3 is 15 residues long. CDR3 region: CASSESWGRDYGYTF. CDR3 sequence (DNA): TGTGCCAGCAGTGAAAGTTGGGGGAGGGACTATGGCTACACCTTC.

The chain recombines TRBV7-7 with TRBJ2-2; 7 bases line up with TRBD1. CDR1 is SSHAT, CDR2 FNYEAQ, per germline (reference sequence). This CDR3 region has 14 residues. CDR3 bases: TGTGCTACCAAGTCGTTGACAGGGACCGGGGAGCTGTTTTTT. Translated, it gives CATKSLTGTGELFF.

The V call is TRBV12-5, the J call TRBJ2-5; maybe TRBD2 (6 bases). This CDR3 comprises 14 residues. Germline V gene data show CDR1 as LGHNT and CDR2 as FRNRAP. The ends were cut back, 4 bases at V and 9 bases at J, with 18 bases in the middle. Here the CDR3 reads CASGWGDGVVAQYF. The CDR3 DNA reads as TGTGCTAGTGGTTGGGGGGACGGAGTGGTGGCCCAGTACTTC.

This clone was counted between two and nine times. J is TRBJ2-1 and V is TRBV7-2; 7 bases line up with TRBD2. Trimming at V came to 1 base and at J to 2 bases, leaving 5 bases not matched to a gene. Germline assignment: CDR1 SGHTA and CDR2 FQGNSA. The CDR3 is 16 residues long. CDR3 sequence reads: CASSLGFAGAYNEQFF. CDR3 sequence (DNA): TGTGCCAGCAGCTTAGGGTTCGCGGGGGCCTACAATGAGCAGTTCTTC.

This clone came up a few times. Other nucleotide sequences in the sample specify the same CDR3. The CDR3 is CAIKQGNTEAFF. The DNA for the CDR3 is TGTGCCATCAAACAGGGCAACACTGAAGCTTTCTTT. The chain has TRBV10-3 and TRBJ1-1; tentative D call: TRBD1 (6 bases). The CDR3 sequence is 12 residues long. Trimming stripped 7 bases from V and 2 bases from J, with 8 bases between. The germline V gene has CDR1 ENHRY and CDR2 SYGVKD.

CDR3 residues: CASRSRFGNTIYF. The DNA of the CDR3 is TGTGCCAGCAGATCGAGATTTGGAAACACCATATATTTT. V usage is TRBV28 and J usage is TRBJ1-3; unclear D gene. V dropped 6 bases and J dropped 3 bases, with 9 bases sitting between them. Germline lookup yields CDR1 MDHEN and CDR2 SYDVKM. The CDR3 runs to 13 residues.

The chain recombines TRBV6-6 with TRBJ2-7; D perhaps matches TRBD1 (6 bases). The CDR3 totals 14 residues. The germline CDR1 and CDR2 sequences are MNHNY and SVGAGI (reference sequence). The V end lost 4 bases, the J end lost 0 bases, and 10 bases lay between the germline ends. CDR3 region: CASSFPTGSYEQYF. Written as DNA, the CDR3 is TGTGCCAGCAGTTTCCCGACAGGCTCCTACGAGCAGTACTTC.